This T cell receptor (beta chain) was identified in a study of T cells in Graves' hyperthyroidism and ophthalmopathy. Ten or more counts support this clonotype. Diagnosis rested on symptoms, serum thyroxine and TRAb, thyroid ultrasound, and orbital computed tomography. Using RNA transcripts as the source, TCR beta CDR3 regions were amplified. In the first-round RT-PCR of the TCR CDR3, the HTBI primer set was used. TCRdb itself ran the multiplex PCR reads through MiXCR, one entry per CDR3 protein. In the table there are approximately 330,000 distinct CDR3 sequences, roughly 15% of which are singletons. Germline CDR1 and CDR2: MNHEY and SMNVEV (reference sequence). This CDR3 has 16 residues. V dropped 1 base and J dropped 1; count of bases not matched to a gene: 2.

The J gene is TRBJ2-3, the V gene TRBV27; 10 bases are shared with TRBD2. The sequencing sample was made of blood. This TCR was recovered from a woman between 35 and 50 years old with Graves' ophthalmopathy. This CDR3 is CASSLYLAGGTDTQYF. CDR3 coding DNA: TGTGCCAGCAGTTTATATCTAGCGGGGGGCACAGATACGCAGTATTTT.